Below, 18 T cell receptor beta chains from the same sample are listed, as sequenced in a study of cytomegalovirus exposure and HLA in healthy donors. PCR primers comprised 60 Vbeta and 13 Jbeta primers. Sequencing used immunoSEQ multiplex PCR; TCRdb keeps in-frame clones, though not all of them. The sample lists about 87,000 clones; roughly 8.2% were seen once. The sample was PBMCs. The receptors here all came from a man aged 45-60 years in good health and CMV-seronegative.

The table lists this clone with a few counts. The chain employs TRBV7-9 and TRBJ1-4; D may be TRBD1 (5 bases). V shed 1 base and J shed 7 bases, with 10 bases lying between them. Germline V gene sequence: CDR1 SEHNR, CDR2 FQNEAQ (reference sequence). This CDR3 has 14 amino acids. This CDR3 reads CASSLGRASEKLFF. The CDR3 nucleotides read TGTGCCAGCAGCTTAGGCAGGGCTTCTGAAAAACTGTTTTTT.

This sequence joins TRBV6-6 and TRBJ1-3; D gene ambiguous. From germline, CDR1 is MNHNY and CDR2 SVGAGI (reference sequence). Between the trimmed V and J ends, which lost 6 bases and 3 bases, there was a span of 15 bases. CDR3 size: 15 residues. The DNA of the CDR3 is TGTGCCAGCAGAACGGGGTTAAGGGATGGAAACACCATATATTTT. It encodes CASRTGLRDGNTIYF.

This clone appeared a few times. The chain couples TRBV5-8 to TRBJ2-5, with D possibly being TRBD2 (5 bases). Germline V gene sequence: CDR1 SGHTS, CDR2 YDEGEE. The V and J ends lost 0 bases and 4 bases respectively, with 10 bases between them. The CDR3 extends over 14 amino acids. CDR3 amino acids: CASSLGVGVETQYF. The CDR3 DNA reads TGTGCCAGCAGCTTGGGAGTCGGGGTAGAGACCCAGTACTTC.

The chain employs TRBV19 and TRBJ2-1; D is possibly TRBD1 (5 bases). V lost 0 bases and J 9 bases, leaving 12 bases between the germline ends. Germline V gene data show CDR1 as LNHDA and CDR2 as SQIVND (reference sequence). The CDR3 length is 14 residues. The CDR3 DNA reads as TGTGCCAGTAGTATAGATAGGACAAAGGGTGAGCAGTTCTTC. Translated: CASSIDRTKGEQFF. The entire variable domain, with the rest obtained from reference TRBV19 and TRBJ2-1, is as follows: DGGITQSPKYLFRKEGQNVTLSCEQNLNHDAMYWYRQDPGQGLRLIYYSQIVNDFQKGDIAEGYSVSREKKESFPLTVTSAQKNPTAFYLCASSIDRTKGEQFFGPGTRLTVL.

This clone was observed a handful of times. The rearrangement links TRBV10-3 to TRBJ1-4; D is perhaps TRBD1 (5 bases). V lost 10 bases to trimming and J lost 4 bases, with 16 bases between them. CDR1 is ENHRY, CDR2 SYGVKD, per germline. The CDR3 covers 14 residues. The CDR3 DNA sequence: TGTGCCACCGGGTCCGGGGGGAGTAATGAAAAACTGTTTTTT. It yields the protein CATGSGGSNEKLFF.

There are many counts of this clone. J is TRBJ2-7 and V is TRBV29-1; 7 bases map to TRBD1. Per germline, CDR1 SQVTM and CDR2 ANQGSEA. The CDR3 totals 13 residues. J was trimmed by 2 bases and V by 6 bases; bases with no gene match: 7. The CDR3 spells CSVSGGQTYEQYF. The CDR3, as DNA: TGCAGCGTGTCTGGGGGACAGACCTACGAGCAGTACTTC.

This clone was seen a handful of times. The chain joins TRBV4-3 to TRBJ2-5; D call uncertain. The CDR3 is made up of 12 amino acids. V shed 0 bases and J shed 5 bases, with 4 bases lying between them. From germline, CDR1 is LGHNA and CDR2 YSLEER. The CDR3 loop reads CASSQDRETQYF. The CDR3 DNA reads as TGCGCCAGCAGCCAAGATCGGGAGACCCAGTACTTC.

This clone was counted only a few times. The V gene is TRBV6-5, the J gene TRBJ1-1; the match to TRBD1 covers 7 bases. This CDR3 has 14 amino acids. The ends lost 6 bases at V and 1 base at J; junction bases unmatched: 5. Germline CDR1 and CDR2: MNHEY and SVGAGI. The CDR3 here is CASRGGQRNTEAFF. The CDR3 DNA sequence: TGTGCCAGCAGGGGGGGACAGAGGAACACTGAAGCTTTCTTT.

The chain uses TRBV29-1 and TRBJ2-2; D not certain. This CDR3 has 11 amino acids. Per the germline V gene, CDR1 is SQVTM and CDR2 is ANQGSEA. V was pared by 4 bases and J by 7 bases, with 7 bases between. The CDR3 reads CSVVLNGELFF. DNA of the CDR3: TGCAGCGTTGTTTTAAACGGGGAGCTGTTTTTT.

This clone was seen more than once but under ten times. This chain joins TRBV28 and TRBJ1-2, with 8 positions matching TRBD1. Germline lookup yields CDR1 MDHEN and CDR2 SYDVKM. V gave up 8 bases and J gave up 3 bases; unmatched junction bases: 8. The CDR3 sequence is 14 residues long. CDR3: CASRRPGQDYGYTF. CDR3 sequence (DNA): TGTGCCAGCCGCAGGCCGGGACAGGACTATGGCTACACCTTC.

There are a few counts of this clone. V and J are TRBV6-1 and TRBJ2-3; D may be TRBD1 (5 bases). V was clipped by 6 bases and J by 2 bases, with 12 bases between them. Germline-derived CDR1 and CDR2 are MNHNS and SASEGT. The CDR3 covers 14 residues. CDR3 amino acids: CASRIDSATDTQYF. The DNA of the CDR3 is TGTGCCAGCAGGATAGACAGTGCCACAGATACGCAGTATTTT.

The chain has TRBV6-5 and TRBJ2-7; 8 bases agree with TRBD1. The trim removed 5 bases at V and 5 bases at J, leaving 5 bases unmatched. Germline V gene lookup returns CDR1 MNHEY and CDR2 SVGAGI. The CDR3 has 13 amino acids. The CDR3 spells CASSQLTGDEQYF. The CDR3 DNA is TGTGCCAGCAGTCAGCTGACAGGGGACGAGCAGTACTTC.

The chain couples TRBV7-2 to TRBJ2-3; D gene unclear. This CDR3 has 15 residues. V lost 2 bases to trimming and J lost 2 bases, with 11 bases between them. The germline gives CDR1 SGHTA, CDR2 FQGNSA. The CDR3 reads CASSLTPSTTDTQYF. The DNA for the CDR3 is TGTGCCAGCAGCTTAACCCCATCTACCACAGATACGCAGTATTTT.

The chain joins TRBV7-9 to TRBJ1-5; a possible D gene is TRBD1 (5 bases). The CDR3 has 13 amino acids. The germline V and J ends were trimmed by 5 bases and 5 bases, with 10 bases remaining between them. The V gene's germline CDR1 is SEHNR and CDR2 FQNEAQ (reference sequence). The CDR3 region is CASSPGGDQPQHF. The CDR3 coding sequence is TGTGCCAGCAGCCCCGGGGGGGATCAGCCCCAGCATTTT.

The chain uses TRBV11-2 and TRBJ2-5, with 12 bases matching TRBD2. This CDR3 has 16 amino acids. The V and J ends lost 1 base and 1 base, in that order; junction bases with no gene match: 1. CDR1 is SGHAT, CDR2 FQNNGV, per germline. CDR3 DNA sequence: TGTGCCAGCAGCTTAGGGGGACTAGCGGGCCAAGAGACCCAGTACTTC. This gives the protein CASSLGGLAGQETQYF.

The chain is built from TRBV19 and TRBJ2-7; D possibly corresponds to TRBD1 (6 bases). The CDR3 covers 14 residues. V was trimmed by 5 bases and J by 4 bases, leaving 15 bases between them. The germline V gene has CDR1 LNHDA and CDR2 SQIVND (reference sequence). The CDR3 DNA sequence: TGTGCCAGTAGTCGGACAGCCGAGAGTTACGAGCAGTACTTC. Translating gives CASSRTAESYEQYF.

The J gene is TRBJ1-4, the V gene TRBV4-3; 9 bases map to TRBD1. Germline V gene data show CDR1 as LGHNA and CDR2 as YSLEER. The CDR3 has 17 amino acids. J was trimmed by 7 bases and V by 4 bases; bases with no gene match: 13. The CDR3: CASSRAHRGTGSEKLFF. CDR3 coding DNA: TGCGCCAGCAGCCGGGCCCATAGGGGGACAGGGAGTGAAAAACTGTTTTTT.

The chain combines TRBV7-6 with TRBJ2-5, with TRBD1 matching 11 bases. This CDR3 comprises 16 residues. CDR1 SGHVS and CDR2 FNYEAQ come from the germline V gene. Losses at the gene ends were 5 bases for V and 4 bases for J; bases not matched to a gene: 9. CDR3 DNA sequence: TGTGCCAGCAGCCCTATCCAGGACAGGGGGCGAGAGACCCAGTACTTC. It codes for CASSPIQDRGRETQYF.